This T cell receptor beta chain was identified in a study of T cell responses to AZD1222 COVID-19 vaccine. Trimming left V 0 bases short and J 2 bases short, with 2 bases between. This CDR3 has 12 residues. The germline gives CDR1 ENHRY, CDR2 SYGVKD. Study results and caveats: Once two AZD1222 doses were given, Spike-specific TCR breadth and depth went up. All repertoire sampling was performed exclusively after the peak T cell response.

Concerning this clone itself: Its cognate antigen is unknown.

Data came from immunoSEQ multiplex PCR; TCRdb stores just in-frame clones and leaves some out. The data show some 120,000 clones, over 75% seen once. The material sequenced was peripheral blood, taken on day 0 of MenACWY control vaccination. This TCR was sampled from an adult in good health. The V gene is TRBV10-3, the J gene TRBJ2-7, with D uncertain. CDR3: CAISESTYEQYF. The CDR3 coding sequence is TGTGCCATCAGTGAGTCGACCTACGAGCAGTACTTC.